This entry lists 31 T cell receptor beta chains sequenced from one sample in a study of blood T cell repertoires in COVID-19. Assay used: immunoSEQ multiplex PCR; TCRdb lists only in-frame clones, some missing. The sample has approximately 210,000 clones; around 90% are singletons. Material: peripheral blood. The receptors were gathered from a human donor in a cohort sampled during active COVID-19.

This rearrangement joins TRBV28 to TRBJ1-2, with no clear D. V lost 5 bases and J 4 bases, leaving 11 bases between the germline ends. This CDR3 region has 13 residues. CDR1 is MDHEN and CDR2 is SYDVKM in the germline V gene. The CDR3 DNA sequence: TGTGCCAGCAGTCCCCATCACATCTATGGCTACACCTTC. Its translation: CASSPHHIYGYTF.

The CDR3 DNA is TGCGCCAGCAGCCAAGATGCAGGGGGCGAGGTCTATGGCTACACCTTC. Encoded protein: CASSQDAGGEVYGYTF. The chain employs TRBV4-3 and TRBJ1-2; 8 nucleotides align to TRBD1. CDR3 size: 16 residues. CDR1 and CDR2 (germline): LGHNA, YSLEER. V dropped 0 bases and J dropped 4; count of bases not matched to a gene: 7.

The chain uses TRBV3-1 (or the pseudogene TRBV3-2) and TRBJ1-6, with a tentative D call TRBD1 (6 bases). This CDR3 is 15 amino acids long. V was cut by 0 bases and J by 7 bases, with 10 bases left in between. The V gene's germline CDR1 is LGHDT and CDR2 YNNKEL (reference sequence). In DNA form, the CDR3 reads TGTGCCAGCAGCCAAGATCACAGGGAAAATTCACCCCTCCACTTT. Its protein is CASSQDHRENSPLHF.

The V call is TRBV30, the J call TRBJ2-7, with 7 bases fitting TRBD1. This CDR3 has 15 amino acids. CDR1 and CDR2 from the germline V gene are GTSNPN and SVGIG (reference sequence). Losses at the gene ends were 1 base for V and 5 bases for J; bases not matched to a gene: 11. CDR3 sequence: CAWSGSQRQGHEQYF. CDR3 DNA sequence: TGTGCCTGGAGTGGCTCCCAGAGACAGGGCCACGAGCAGTACTTC.

The chain carries TRBV28 and TRBJ1-4; 7 bases match TRBD1. The V and J ends lost 5 bases and 0 bases, in that order; junction bases with no gene match: 9. Germline CDR1 and CDR2: MDHEN and SYDVKM. The CDR3 is 17 amino acids. The CDR3 region has the DNA TGTGCCAGCAGTCTTATACGGGACAGTGCAACTAATGAAAAACTGTTTTTT. Translated, it gives CASSLIRDSATNEKLFF.

This chain uses TRBV28 with TRBJ2-7, with 8 bases fitting TRBD1. The CDR3 has 15 amino acids. CDR1 and CDR2 (germline): MDHEN, SYDVKM. The J segment lost 6 bases and the V segment lost 5 bases, leaving 12 bases of the junction unmatched. CDR3 DNA: TGTGCCAGCAGTGTTATAGGACAGGGACGGTTCGAGCAGTACTTC. It yields the protein CASSVIGQGRFEQYF.

This clone was detected only a few times. This chain uses TRBV20-1 with TRBJ2-5; a possible D gene is TRBD2 (5 bases). The V end lost 3 bases, the J end lost 6 bases, and 17 bases lay between the germline ends. This CDR3 region has 14 residues. Germline V gene data show CDR1 as DFQATT and CDR2 as SNEGSKA (reference sequence). This CDR3 reads CSASTGELGKTQYF. The CDR3 nucleotides read TGCAGTGCTAGTACCGGGGAATTGGGGAAGACCCAGTACTTC.

This clone was counted once. The rearrangement uses TRBV19 and TRBJ2-5; TRBD2 aligns across 8 bases. The J segment lost 5 bases and the V segment lost 1 base, leaving 9 bases of the junction unmatched. Germline V lookup: CDR1 LNHDA, CDR2 SQIVND (reference sequence). This CDR3 has 16 residues. In DNA, the CDR3 is TGTGCCAGTAGTATAGGCCAACGGGGGGGCCGGGAGACCCAGTACTTC. Its translation is CASSIGQRGGRETQYF.

The gene calls are TRBV29-1 and TRBJ2-7; 7 bases map to TRBD1. The J segment lost 3 bases and the V segment lost 4 bases, leaving 6 bases of the junction unmatched. Per the germline V gene, CDR1 is SQVTM and CDR2 is ANQGSEA. There are 13 residues in the CDR3. The chain's CDR3 is CSVGRDSFYEQYF. CDR3 nucleotides: TGCAGCGTTGGAAGGGACAGTTTCTACGAGCAGTACTTC.

The chain uses TRBV12-3 or TRBV12-4 and TRBJ2-7; no firm D call. The CDR3 is 13 residues long. Trimming shortened V by 6 bases and J by 1 base, and 10 bases separated the two germline ends. This CDR3 reads CASRPKRSYEQYF. CDR3 in DNA: TGTGCCAGCAGACCAAAGAGGTCCTACGAGCAGTACTTC.

The chain links TRBV27 to TRBJ2-7; 11 bases match TRBD2. The CDR3 totals 16 residues. Looked up from germline, CDR1 is MNHEY and CDR2 is SMNVEV (reference sequence). The junction had 9 bases not matched to a gene; V was cut back by 7 bases and J by 1 base. CDR3 sequence reads: CASNRLAGGESYEQYF. The CDR3 DNA sequence: TGTGCCAGCAATAGGCTAGCGGGAGGTGAATCCTACGAGCAGTACTTC.

CDR3 nucleotide sequence: TGTGCCAGCAGCGAACCGAGCGGGAGATACGAGCAGTACTTC. Its protein is CASSEPSGRYEQYF. The V call is TRBV7-9, the J call TRBJ2-7; TRBD2 aligns across 8 bases. CDR3 length: 14 amino acids. From germline, CDR1 is SEHNR and CDR2 FQNEAQ (reference sequence). The junction had 7 bases not matched to a gene; V was cut back by 5 bases and J by 4 bases.

This clone was observed a few times. J is TRBJ1-1 and V is TRBV7-8; TRBD1 agrees at 7 bases. With 4 bases clipped from V and 6 bases from J, the junction kept 5 bases outside the gene matches. Germline CDR1 SGHVS, CDR2 FQNEAQ. The CDR3 has 13 residues. In nucleotides, the CDR3 is TGTGCCAGCAGCTCAGACAGGGTAGCTGAAGCTTTCTTT. It codes for CASSSDRVAEAFF.

The rearrangement uses TRBV6-5 and TRBJ1-2; D perhaps matches TRBD1 (6 bases). There are 15 residues in the CDR3. CDR1 is MNHEY and CDR2 is SVGAGI in the germline V gene. Trimming took 0 bases from V and 8 from J, leaving 16 bases between them. The CDR3 region has the DNA TGTGCCAGCAGTTACTCTAATGGACAGTGGTCCGGCTACACCTTC. Encoded protein: CASSYSNGQWSGYTF.

The chain uses TRBV5-1 and TRBJ1-1; D possibly corresponds to TRBD1 (5 bases). Germline V lookup: CDR1 SGHRS, CDR2 YFSETQ. V was cut by 0 bases and J by 4 bases, with 13 bases left in between. CDR3 size: 15 residues. The CDR3 sequence: CASSLDGNGGTEAFF. The CDR3 DNA is TGCGCCAGCAGCTTGGATGGTAACGGGGGCACTGAAGCTTTCTTT.

The V gene is TRBV29-1, the J gene TRBJ2-5; 8 bases line up with TRBD2. Per the germline V gene, CDR1 is SQVTM and CDR2 is ANQGSEA. The V gene end was trimmed by 4 bases and the J gene end by 4 bases; junction bases not matched to a gene: 2. The CDR3 totals 12 residues. CDR3 protein: CSVARGGETQYF. The CDR3 coding sequence is TGCAGCGTTGCCCGGGGGGGAGAGACCCAGTACTTC.

V gene TRBV27 combines with J gene TRBJ1-6; 7 positions match TRBD1. V gave up 5 bases and J gave up 3 bases; unmatched junction bases: 1. Germline values: CDR1 MNHEY, CDR2 SMNVEV (reference sequence). This CDR3 region has 14 residues. CDR3 nucleotide sequence: TGTGCCAGCAGTACAGGGGTCTATAATTCACCCCTCCACTTT. Protein sequence: CASSTGVYNSPLHF.

This clone appeared a few times. The chain links TRBV7-8 to TRBJ2-7, with TRBD1 matching over 8 bases. V lost 5 bases, J lost 5 bases, and 8 bases stayed unmatched. Germline CDR1 SGHVS, CDR2 FQNEAQ. This CDR3 has 14 residues. The CDR3 region is CASSTQGGPHEQYF. The CDR3 bases are TGTGCCAGCAGCACACAGGGGGGACCCCACGAGCAGTACTTC.

The chain links TRBV9 to TRBJ2-7; D might be TRBD1 (6 bases). This CDR3 comprises 15 residues. V lost 0 bases to trimming and J lost 2 bases, with 12 bases between them. Germline lookup yields CDR1 SGDLS and CDR2 YYNGEE. In nucleotides, the CDR3 is TGTGCCAGCAGCGTAGGGGCAGGGGAGACCTACGAGCAGTACTTC. Its protein product is CASSVGAGETYEQYF.

The chain combines TRBV5-4 with TRBJ1-2, with a possible D match to TRBD1 (5 bases). Germline V CDR1 and CDR2: SGHNT, YYREEE (reference sequence). V was clipped by 4 bases and J by 1 base, with 14 bases between them. This CDR3 region has 15 residues. The CDR3 reads CASSPGAADNYGYTF. The CDR3 DNA reads TGTGCCAGCAGCCCTGGGGCGGCGGATAACTATGGCTACACCTTC.

This chain connects TRBV30 to TRBJ2-2; 9 bases match TRBD1. The V gene end was trimmed by 8 bases and the J gene end by 7 bases; junction bases not matched to a gene: 11. The CDR3 covers 14 residues. The germline CDR1 and CDR2 sequences are GTSNPN and SVGIG (reference sequence). CDR3 nucleotide sequence: TGTGCCAGAACCGGGACAGGGTCTTACGGGGAGCTGTTTTTT. Translating it yields CARTGTGSYGELFF.

The chain is built from TRBV27 and TRBJ2-3, with 11 bases matching TRBD2. From germline, CDR1 is MNHEY and CDR2 SMNVEV (reference sequence). J was trimmed by 5 bases and V by 6 bases; bases with no gene match: 7. The CDR3 consists of 15 residues. CDR3 sequence: CASREIAGGRDTQYF. Here the CDR3 DNA reads TGTGCCAGCAGGGAGATAGCGGGGGGGCGAGATACGCAGTATTTT.

The chain joins TRBV6-6 to TRBJ1-5; 8 bases are shared with TRBD1. CDR1 and CDR2 (germline): MNHNY, SVGAGI (reference sequence). This CDR3 region has 14 residues. The ends lost 4 bases at V and 4 bases at J; junction bases unmatched: 3. The CDR3 loop is CASSSTGGNQPQHF. As DNA, the CDR3 is TGTGCCAGCAGTTCTACAGGGGGGAATCAGCCCCAGCATTTT.

The chain joins TRBV28 to TRBJ1-5; D gene ambiguous. CDR3 size: 17 residues. Trimming removed 2 bases from V and 5 bases from J, with 19 bases in between. Germline V gene data show CDR1 as MDHEN and CDR2 as SYDVKM. In nucleotides, the CDR3 is TGTGCCAGCAGTTTAGAGGGTGGGTTTACCCAGGATCAGCCCCAGCATTTT. It codes for CASSLEGGFTQDQPQHF.

The chain joins TRBV6-6 to TRBJ2-2; no clear D. CDR1 MNHNY and CDR2 SVGAGI come from the germline V gene (reference sequence). The V and J ends lost 6 bases and 5 bases respectively, with 10 bases between them. This CDR3 region has 13 residues. The CDR3 is CASRTIVTGELFF. The CDR3 bases are TGTGCCAGCAGAACCATAGTAACCGGGGAGCTGTTTTTT.

V is TRBV6-5 and J is TRBJ2-1, with 9 nucleotides matching TRBD2. CDR3 length: 16 amino acids. Trimming removed 2 bases from V and 4 bases from J; junction bases left unmatched: 6. The germline V gene has CDR1 MNHEY and CDR2 SVGAGI. CDR3 sequence reads: CASSYLGTSSYNEQFF. CDR3 nucleotides: TGTGCCAGCAGTTACCTCGGGACTAGCTCATACAATGAGCAGTTCTTC.

The chain recombines TRBV4-1 with TRBJ2-1; 15 bases agree with TRBD2. The ends lost 2 bases at V and 7 bases at J; junction bases unmatched: 6. The CDR3 consists of 17 residues. In germline, CDR1 is MGHRA, CDR2 YSYEKL. The CDR3 region is CASSQWTSGGAGNEQFF. For the CDR3, the DNA is TGCGCCAGCAGCCAATGGACTAGCGGGGGGGCCGGGAATGAGCAGTTCTTC.

This clone was seen just once. The rearrangement uses TRBV4-2 and TRBJ2-3; 8 nucleotides agree with TRBD2. Per germline, CDR1 LGHNA and CDR2 YNFKEQ. Trimming at V came to 0 bases and at J to 2 bases, leaving 4 bases not matched to a gene. This CDR3 region has 16 residues. The CDR3 spells CASSQDGREDTDTQYF. DNA of the CDR3: TGTGCCAGCAGCCAAGATGGGCGGGAGGACACAGATACGCAGTATTTT.

This rearrangement joins TRBV12-3 or TRBV12-4 to TRBJ1-1; D is perhaps TRBD1 (5 bases). The CDR3 is 11 residues long. V was trimmed by 10 bases and J by 5 bases, leaving 11 bases between them. The CDR3 DNA sequence: TGTGCCACGACTCAGGGTACTGAAGCTTTCTTT. Protein product: CATTQGTEAFF.

The chain employs TRBV9 and TRBJ2-3; tentatively, D is TRBD2 (5 bases). Germline V gene sequence: CDR1 SGDLS, CDR2 YYNGEE. Trimming pared 1 base from V and 2 bases from J, leaving 11 bases between. The CDR3 spans 15 residues. Here the CDR3 reads CASSVSGMDTDTQYF. In DNA form, the CDR3 reads TGTGCCAGCAGCGTATCGGGGATGGACACAGATACGCAGTATTTT.

V usage is TRBV4-3 and J usage is TRBJ1-6, with unresolved D. The V gene lost 0 bases and the J gene lost 7 bases, with 7 bases spanning the gap. Germline V gene data show CDR1 as LGHNA and CDR2 as YSLEER. The CDR3 contains 14 residues. CDR3 loop: CASSQEHLNSPLHF. The CDR3, as DNA: TGCGCCAGCAGCCAAGAACACCTCAATTCACCCCTCCACTTT.